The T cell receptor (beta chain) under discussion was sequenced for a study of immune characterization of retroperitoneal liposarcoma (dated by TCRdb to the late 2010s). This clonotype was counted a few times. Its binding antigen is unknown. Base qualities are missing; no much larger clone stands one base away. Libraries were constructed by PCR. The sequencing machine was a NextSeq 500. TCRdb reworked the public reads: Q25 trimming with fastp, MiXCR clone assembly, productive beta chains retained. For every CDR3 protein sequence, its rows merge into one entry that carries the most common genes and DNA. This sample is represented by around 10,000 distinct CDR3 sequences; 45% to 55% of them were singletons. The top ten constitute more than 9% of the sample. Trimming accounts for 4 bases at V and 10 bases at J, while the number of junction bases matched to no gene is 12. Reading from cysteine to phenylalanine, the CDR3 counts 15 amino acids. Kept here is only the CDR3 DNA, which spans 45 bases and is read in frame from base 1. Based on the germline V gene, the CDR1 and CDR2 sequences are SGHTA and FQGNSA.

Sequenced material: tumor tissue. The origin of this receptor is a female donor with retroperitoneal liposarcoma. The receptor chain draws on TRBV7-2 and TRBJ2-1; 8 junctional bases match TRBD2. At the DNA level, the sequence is TGTGCCAGCAGCTCGACGGGGGGGGAGCGGGCCGAGCAGTTCTTC. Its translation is CASSSTGGERAEQFF.